This section outlines one T cell receptor (beta chain) sequence together with its context. The data stem from a study of control samples from healthy donors and cancer patients. The CDR3 is 13 amino acids. Assay used: immunoSEQ multiplex PCR; TCRdb lists only in-frame clones, some missing. The sample carries some 130,000 clones, approximately 94% recorded once. The clonotype originates from a man aged 25 to 40 in good health. V and J are TRBV12-2 and TRBJ2-1; TRBD2, as called in the table, went unchecked against the DNA. TRBV12-2 is marked as a pseudogene. The source material was blood. CDR3 in amino acids: CASRLCGSGEQFF. CDR3 DNA: TGTGCAAGTCGCTTATGCGGGAGTGGTGAGCAGTTCTTC.